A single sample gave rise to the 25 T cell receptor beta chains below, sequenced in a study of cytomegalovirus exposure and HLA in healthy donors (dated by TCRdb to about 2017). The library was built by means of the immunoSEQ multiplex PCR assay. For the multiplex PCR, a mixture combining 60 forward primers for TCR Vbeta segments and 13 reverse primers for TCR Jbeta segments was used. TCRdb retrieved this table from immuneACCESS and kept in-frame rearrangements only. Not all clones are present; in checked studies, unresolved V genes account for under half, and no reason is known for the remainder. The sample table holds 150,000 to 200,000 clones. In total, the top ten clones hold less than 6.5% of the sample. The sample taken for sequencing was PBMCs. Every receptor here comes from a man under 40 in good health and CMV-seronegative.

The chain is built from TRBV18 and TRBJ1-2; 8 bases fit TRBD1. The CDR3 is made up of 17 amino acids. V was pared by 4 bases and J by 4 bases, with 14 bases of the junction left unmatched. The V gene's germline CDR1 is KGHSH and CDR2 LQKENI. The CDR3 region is CASSRTGTGLFGYGYTF. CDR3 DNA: TGTGCCAGCTCACGTACCGGGACAGGACTATTTGGCTATGGCTACACCTTC.

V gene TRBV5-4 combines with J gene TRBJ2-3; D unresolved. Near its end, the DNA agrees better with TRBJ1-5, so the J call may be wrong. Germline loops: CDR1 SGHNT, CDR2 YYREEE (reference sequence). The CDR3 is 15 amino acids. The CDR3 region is CASSRTSGSTDTQHF. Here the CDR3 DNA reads TGTGCCAGCAGCCGGACTAGCGGTAGCACAGATACGCAGCATTTT.

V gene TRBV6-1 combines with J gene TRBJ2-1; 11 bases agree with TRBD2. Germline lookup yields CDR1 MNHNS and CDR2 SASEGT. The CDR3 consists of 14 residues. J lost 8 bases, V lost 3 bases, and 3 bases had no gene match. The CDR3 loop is CASSDSGGADEQFF. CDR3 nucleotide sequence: TGTGCCAGCAGTGATAGCGGGGGGGCTGATGAGCAGTTCTTC.

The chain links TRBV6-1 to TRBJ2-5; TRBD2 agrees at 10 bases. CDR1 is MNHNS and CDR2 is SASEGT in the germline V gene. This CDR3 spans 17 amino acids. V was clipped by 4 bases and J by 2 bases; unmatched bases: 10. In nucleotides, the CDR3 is TGTGCCAGCAGTGCCCCGGCCACAGCGGGGGGGCAAGAGACCCAGTACTTC. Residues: CASSAPATAGGQETQYF.

This CDR3 reads CASSLSPNQPQHF. The CDR3 bases are TGTGCCAGCAGCCTATCACCCAATCAGCCCCAGCATTTT. The chain is built from TRBV7-2 and TRBJ1-5; D unclear. Trimming removed 5 bases from V and 3 bases from J, with 8 bases in between. The CDR3 covers 13 residues. CDR1 is SGHTA, CDR2 FQGNSA, per germline.

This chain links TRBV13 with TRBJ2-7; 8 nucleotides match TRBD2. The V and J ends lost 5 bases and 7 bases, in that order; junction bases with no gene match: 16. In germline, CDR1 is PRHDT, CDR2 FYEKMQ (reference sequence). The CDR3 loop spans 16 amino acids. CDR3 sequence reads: CASSPRRTSLPREQYF. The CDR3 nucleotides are TGTGCCAGCAGCCCTCGGCGGACTAGCCTCCCGCGAGAGCAGTACTTC.

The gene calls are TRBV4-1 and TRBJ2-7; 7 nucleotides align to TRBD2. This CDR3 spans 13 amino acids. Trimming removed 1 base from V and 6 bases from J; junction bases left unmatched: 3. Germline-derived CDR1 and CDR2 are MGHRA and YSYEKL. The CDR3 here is CASSQVPGGEQYF. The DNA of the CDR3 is TGCGCCAGCAGCCAAGTCCCGGGGGGCGAGCAGTACTTC.

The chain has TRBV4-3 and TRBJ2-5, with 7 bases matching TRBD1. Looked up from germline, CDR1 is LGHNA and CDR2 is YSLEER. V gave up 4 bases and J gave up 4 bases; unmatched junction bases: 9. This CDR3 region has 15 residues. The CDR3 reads CASSRSTGWSETQYF. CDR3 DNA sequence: TGCGCCAGCAGCCGCTCGACAGGGTGGTCAGAGACCCAGTACTTC.

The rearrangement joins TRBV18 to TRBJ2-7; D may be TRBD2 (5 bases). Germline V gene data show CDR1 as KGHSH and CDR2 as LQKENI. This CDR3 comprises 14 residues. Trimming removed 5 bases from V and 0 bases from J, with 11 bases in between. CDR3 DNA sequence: TGTGCCAGCTCATCCTGGACTGCCTCCTACGAGCAGTACTTC. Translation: CASSSWTASYEQYF.

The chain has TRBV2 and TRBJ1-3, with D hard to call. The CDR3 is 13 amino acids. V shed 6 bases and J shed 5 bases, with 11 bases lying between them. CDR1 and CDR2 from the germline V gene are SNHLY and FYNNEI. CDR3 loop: CASSKSGRNTIYF. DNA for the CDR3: TGTGCCAGCAGCAAATCAGGTAGAAACACCATATATTTT.

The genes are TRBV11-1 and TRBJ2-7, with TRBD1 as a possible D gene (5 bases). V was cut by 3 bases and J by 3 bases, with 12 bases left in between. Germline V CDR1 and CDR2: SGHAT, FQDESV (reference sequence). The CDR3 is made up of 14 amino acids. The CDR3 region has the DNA TGTGCCAGCAGCTTCGGACAAGACAGCTACGAGCAGTACTTC. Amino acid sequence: CASSFGQDSYEQYF.

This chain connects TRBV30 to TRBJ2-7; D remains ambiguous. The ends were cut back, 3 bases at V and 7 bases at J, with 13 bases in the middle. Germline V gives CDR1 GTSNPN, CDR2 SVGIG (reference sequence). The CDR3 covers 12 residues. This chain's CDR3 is CAWSLGQLEQYF. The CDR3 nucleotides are TGTGCCTGGAGCCTGGGCCAGCTGGAGCAGTACTTC.

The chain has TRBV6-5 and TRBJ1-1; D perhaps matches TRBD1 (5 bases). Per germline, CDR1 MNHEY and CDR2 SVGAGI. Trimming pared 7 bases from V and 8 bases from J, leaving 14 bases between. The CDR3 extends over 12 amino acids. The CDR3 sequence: CASTQVGQEAFF. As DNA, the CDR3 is TGTGCCAGCACCCAAGTGGGGCAGGAAGCTTTCTTT.

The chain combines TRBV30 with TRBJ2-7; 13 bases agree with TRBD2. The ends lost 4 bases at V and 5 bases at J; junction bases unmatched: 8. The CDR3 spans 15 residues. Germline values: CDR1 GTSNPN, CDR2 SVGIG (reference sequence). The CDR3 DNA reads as TGTGCCTGGAATATCGGACTAGCGGGAGATCACGAGCAGTACTTC. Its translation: CAWNIGLAGDHEQYF.

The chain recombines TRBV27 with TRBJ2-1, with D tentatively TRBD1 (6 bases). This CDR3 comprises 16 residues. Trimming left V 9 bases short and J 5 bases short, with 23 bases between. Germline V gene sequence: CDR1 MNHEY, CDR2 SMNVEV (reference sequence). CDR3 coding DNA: TGTGCCAGTAGTATCCTTGGGACACAGGTAAACAATGAGCAGTTCTTC. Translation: CASSILGTQVNNEQFF.

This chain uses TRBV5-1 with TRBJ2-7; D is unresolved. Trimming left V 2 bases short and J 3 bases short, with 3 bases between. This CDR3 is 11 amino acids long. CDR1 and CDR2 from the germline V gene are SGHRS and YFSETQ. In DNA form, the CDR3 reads TGCGCCAGCAGCTTCGGCTACGAGCAGTACTTC. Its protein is CASSFGYEQYF.

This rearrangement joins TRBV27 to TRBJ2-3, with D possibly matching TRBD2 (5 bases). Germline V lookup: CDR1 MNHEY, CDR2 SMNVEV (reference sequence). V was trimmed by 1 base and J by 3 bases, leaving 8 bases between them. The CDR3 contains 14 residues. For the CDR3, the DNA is TGTGCCAGCAGTTTATTTCCGGGAACAGATACGCAGTATTTT. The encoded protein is CASSLFPGTDTQYF.

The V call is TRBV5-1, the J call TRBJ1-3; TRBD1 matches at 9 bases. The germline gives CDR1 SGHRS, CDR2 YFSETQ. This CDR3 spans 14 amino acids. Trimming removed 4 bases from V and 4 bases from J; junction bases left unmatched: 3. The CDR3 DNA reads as TGCGCCAGCAGCGATGGACAGGGGGGAAACACCATATATTTT. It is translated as CASSDGQGGNTIYF.

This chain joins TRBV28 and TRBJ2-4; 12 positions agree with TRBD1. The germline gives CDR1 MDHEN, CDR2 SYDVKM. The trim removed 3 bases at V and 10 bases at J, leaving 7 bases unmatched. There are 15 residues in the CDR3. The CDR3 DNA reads TGTGCCAGCAGTTTTTGGGGACAGGGGGCCTCAATTCAGTACTTC. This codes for CASSFWGQGASIQYF.

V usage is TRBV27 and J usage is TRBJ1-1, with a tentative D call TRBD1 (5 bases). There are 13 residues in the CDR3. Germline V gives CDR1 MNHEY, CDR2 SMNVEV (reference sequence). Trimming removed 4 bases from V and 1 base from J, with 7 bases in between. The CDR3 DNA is TGTGCCAGCAGTTCGACAGCGAACACTGAAGCTTTCTTT. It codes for CASSSTANTEAFF.

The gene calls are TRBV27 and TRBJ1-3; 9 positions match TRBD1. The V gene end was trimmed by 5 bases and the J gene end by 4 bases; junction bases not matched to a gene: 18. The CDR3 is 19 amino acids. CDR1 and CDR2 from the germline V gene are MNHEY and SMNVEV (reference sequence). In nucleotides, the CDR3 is TGTGCCAGCAGTAATCGAGGGACAGGGATGGCCCTTGGAGGAAACACCATATATTTT. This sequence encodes CASSNRGTGMALGGNTIYF.

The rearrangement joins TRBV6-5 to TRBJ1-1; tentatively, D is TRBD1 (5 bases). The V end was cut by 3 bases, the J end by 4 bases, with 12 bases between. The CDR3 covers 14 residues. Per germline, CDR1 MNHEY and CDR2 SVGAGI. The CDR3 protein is CASSYQGSGTEAFF. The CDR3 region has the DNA TGTGCCAGCAGTTATCAGGGATCGGGCACTGAAGCTTTCTTT.

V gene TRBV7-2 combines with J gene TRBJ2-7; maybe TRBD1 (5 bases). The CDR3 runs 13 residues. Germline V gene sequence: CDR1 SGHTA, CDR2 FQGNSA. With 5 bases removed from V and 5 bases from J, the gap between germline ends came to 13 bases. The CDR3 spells CASSPQGFDEQYF. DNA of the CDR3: TGTGCCAGCAGCCCCCAGGGTTTCGACGAGCAGTACTTC.

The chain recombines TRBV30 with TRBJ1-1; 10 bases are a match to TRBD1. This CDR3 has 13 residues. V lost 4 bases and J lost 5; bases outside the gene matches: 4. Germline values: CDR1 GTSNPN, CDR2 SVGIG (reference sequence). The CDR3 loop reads CAWTGQGWTEAFF. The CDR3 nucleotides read TGTGCCTGGACGGGACAGGGGTGGACTGAAGCTTTCTTT.

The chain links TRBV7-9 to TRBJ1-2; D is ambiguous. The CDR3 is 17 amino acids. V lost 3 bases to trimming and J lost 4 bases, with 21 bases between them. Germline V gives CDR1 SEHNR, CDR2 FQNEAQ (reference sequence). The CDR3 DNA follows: TGTGCCAGCAGCTTCCCTTTGGGCAGAGCCCCTGGCTATGGCTACACCTTC. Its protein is CASSFPLGRAPGYGYTF. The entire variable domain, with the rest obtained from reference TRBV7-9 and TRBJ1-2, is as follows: DTGVSQNPRHKITKRGQNVTFRCDPISEHNRLYWYRQTLGQGPEFLTYFQNEAQLEKSRLLSDRFSAERPKGSFSTLEIQRTEQGDSAMYLCASSFPLGRAPGYGYTFGSGTRLTVV.